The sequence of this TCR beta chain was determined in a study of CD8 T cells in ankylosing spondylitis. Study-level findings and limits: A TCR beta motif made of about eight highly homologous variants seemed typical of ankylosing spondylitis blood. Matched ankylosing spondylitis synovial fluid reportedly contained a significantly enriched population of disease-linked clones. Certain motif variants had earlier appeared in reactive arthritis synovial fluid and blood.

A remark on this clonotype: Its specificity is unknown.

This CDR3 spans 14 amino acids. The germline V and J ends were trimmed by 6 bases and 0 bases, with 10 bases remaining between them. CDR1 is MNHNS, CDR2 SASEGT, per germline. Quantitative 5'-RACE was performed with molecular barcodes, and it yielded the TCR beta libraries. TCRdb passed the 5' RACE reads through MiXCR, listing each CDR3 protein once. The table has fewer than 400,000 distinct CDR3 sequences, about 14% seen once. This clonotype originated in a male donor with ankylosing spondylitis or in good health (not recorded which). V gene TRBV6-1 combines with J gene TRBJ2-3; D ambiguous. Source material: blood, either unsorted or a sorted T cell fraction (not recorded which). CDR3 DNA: TGTGCCAGCAGGACTGCGGCTAGCACAGATACGCAGTATTTT. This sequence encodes CASRTAASTDTQYF.